Listed below are T cell receptor beta chains from one sample, sequenced in a study of post-analysis software for immune sequencing data. MiXCR, run by TCRdb on the PCR reads, gives a single entry per CDR3 protein. The table shows roughly 800,000 distinct CDR3 sequences, with approximately 57% occurring only once. Sequencing input: blood. The receptors originated from a girl aged 10 to 17 with multiple sclerosis. CDR3s include the opening cysteine and the closing phenylalanine or tryptophan. A D gene is named only where the DNA matches it firmly. Clone size appears in some rows only: once, few, many, or a class for an expanded clone.

clone_size j_call v_call d_call cdr3_aa cdr3_nt
- TRBJ2-1 TRBV5-1 - CASSLGPAPVNEQFF TGCGCCAGCAGCTTGGGACCCGCGCCGGTCAATGAGCAGTTCTTC
- TRBJ2-1 TRBV15 - CATSRDWDPLGGLKSNEQFF TGTGCCACCAGCAGAGATTGGGATCCCCTGGGGGGGCTTAAGAGCAATGAGCAGTTCTTC
- TRBJ2-5 TRBV7-2 TRBD2 CASSFQAGGQETQYF TGTGCCAGCAGCTTTCAAGCGGGGGGCCAAGAGACCCAGTACTTC
few TRBJ1-4 TRBV9 TRBD1 CASSGTGTGANEKLFF TGTGCCAGCAGCGGGACCGGGACAGGGGCTAATGAAAAACTGTTTTTT
- TRBJ2-3 TRBV5-1 - CASSLQRGEDTQYF TGCGCCAGCAGCTTGCAAAGAGGCGAGGATACGCAGTATTTT
- TRBJ2-7 TRBV5-1 TRBD2 CASRRSLADHSYEQYF TGCGCCAGCAGGAGATCACTAGCGGACCACTCCTACGAGCAGTACTTC
- TRBJ1-2 TRBV20-1 TRBD1 CSATSFTWETGKLNYGYTF TGCAGTGCTACTTCCTTCACCTGGGAGACAGGGAAACTTAACTATGGCTACACCTTC
- TRBJ2-1 TRBV2 TRBD2 CASSENAGGTNEQFF TGTGCCAGCAGTGAAAATGCGGGGGGTACCAATGAGCAGTTCTTC
- TRBJ2-5 TRBV6-1 - CASSSNTQGRETQYF TGTGCCAGCAGTTCAAATACCCAGGGGCGAGAGACCCAGTACTTC
- TRBJ2-7 TRBV5-1 - CASSSSGTGILEQYF TGCGCCAGCAGCTCATCCGGGACGGGTATTCTCGAGCAGTACTTC
- TRBJ2-7 TRBV27 - CASSDRHYEQYF TGTGCCAGCAGCGACAGGCACTACGAGCAGTACTTC
many TRBJ1-2 TRBV20-1 TRBD1 CSAIDRGFGYTF TGCAGTGCTATCGACAGGGGCTTCGGCTACACCTTC
- TRBJ2-1 TRBV13 - CASSLVGGSGNEQFF TGTGCCAGCAGCTTAGTGGGGGGATCCGGCAATGAGCAGTTCTTC
few TRBJ2-1 TRBV6-5 TRBD2 CASSYARLAGVDNEQFF TGTGCCAGCAGTTACGCCCGGCTAGCGGGAGTAGACAATGAGCAGTTCTTC